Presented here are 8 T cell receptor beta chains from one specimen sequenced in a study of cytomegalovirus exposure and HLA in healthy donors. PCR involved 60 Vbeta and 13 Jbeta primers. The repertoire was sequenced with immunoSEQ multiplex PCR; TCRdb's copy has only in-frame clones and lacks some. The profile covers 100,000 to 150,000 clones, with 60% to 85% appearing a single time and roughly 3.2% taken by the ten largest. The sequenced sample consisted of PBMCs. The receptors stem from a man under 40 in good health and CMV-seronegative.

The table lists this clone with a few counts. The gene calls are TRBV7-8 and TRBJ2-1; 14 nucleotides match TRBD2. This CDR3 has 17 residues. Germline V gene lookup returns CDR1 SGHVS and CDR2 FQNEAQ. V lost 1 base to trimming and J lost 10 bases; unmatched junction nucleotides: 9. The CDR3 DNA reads TGTGCCAGCAGCTTAGGGGGGATGGGACTAGCGGGAGTCGAGCAGTTCTTC. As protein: CASSLGGMGLAGVEQFF.

CDR3 sequence (DNA): TGTGCCAGCAGTTACGACAGGGGGGCTGAAAAACTGTTTTTT. Its translation: CASSYDRGAEKLFF. V is TRBV6-6 and J is TRBJ1-4, with 9 bases matching TRBD1. CDR1 and CDR2 from the germline V gene are MNHNY and SVGAGI (reference sequence). The CDR3 is 14 amino acids. V dropped 2 bases and J dropped 7; count of bases not matched to a gene: 2.

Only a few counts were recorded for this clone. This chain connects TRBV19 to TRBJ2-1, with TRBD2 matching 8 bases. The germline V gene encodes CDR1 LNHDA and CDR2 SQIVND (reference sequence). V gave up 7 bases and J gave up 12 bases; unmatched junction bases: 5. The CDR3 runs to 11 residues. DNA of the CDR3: TGTGCCAGTATTAAAAGCGGGAGGCAGTTCTTC. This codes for CASIKSGRQFF.

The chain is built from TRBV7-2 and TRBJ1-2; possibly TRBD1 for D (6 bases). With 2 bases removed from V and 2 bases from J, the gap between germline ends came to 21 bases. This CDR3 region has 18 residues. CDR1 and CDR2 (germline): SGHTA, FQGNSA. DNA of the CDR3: TGTGCCAGCAGCTTACAGTGGGGGGGCGGAATGGGAAACTATGGCTACACCTTC. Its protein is CASSLQWGGGMGNYGYTF.

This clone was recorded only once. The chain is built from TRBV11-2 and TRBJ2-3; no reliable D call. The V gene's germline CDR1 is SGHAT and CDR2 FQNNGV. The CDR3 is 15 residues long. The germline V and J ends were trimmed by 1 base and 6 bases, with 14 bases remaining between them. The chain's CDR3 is CASSLGQVVRDTQYF. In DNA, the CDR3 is TGTGCCAGCAGCTTAGGGCAGGTAGTAAGGGATACGCAGTATTTT.

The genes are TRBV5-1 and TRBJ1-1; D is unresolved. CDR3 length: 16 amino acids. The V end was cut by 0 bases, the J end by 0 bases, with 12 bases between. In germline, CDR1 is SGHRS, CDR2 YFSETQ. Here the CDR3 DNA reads TGCGCCAGCAGCTTGGGACGGGGAGTTCTGAACACTGAAGCTTTCTTT. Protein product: CASSLGRGVLNTEAFF.

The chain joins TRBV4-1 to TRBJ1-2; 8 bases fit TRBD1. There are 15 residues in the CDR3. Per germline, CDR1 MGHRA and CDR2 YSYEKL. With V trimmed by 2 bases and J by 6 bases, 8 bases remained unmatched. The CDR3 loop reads CASSQSQGARDGYTF. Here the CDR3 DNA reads TGCGCCAGCAGCCAAAGCCAGGGGGCGCGAGATGGCTACACCTTC.

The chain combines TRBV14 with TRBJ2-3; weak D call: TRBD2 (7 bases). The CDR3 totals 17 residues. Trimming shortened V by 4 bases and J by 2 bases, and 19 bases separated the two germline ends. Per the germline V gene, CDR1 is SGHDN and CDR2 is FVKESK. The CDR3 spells CASSPFRGGHLTDTQYF. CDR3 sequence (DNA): TGTGCCAGCAGCCCATTTAGGGGGGGCCATCTCACAGATACGCAGTATTTT.